One and the same sample provided the 5 T cell receptor beta chains below, sequenced in a study of blood T cell repertoires in COVID-19. The data were produced by immunoSEQ multiplex PCR, yet TCRdb's version contains in-frame clones alone and is incomplete. The table lists about 160,000 clones, around 84% of them singletons. Specimen: PBMCs or T cells enriched from blood (not recorded which). These receptors all come from a woman in her forties or fifties who had recovered from COVID-19.

The chain combines TRBV7-9 with TRBJ2-2; maybe TRBD1 (5 bases). V shed 0 bases and J shed 2 bases, with 7 bases lying between them. The germline gives CDR1 SEHNR, CDR2 FQNEAQ (reference sequence). The CDR3 has 15 amino acids. The CDR3 nucleotides are TGTGCCAGCAGCTTAGCCCAGGGAAACACCGGGGAGCTGTTTTTT. Its translation is CASSLAQGNTGELFF.

The sample holds one count of this clone. This chain connects TRBV29-1 to TRBJ1-2; 7 positions agree with TRBD1. Germline V CDR1 and CDR2: SQVTM, ANQGSEA. The CDR3 has 14 amino acids. V lost 6 bases, J lost 7 bases, and 14 bases stayed unmatched. The CDR3 sequence is CSVSVRQGSGGYTF. The CDR3 region has the DNA TGCAGCGTCAGTGTTAGACAGGGCTCAGGTGGCTACACCTTC.

In this sample, this clone turned up once. The genes are TRBV5-5 and TRBJ2-6; D uncertain. The V end was cut by 4 bases, the J end by 2 bases, with 10 bases between. CDR3 length: 15 residues. CDR1 and CDR2 (germline): SGHKS, YYEKEE (reference sequence). CDR3 nucleotides: TGTGCCAGCAGCGCGGTGGCAGCTGGGGCCAACGTCCTGACTTTC. It yields the protein CASSAVAAGANVLTF.

A note on this clone: The junction shows a germline mismatch at one end, possibly a read error. This CDR3 reads CASSLGALETDTQYF. The CDR3 DNA reads TGTGCTAGCAGCTTGGGGGCCTTGGAGACAGATACGCAGTATTTT. The chain employs TRBV7-7 and TRBJ2-3, with a possible D match to TRBD1 (6 bases). CDR1 and CDR2 from the germline V gene are SSHAT and FNYEAQ (reference sequence). The CDR3 totals 15 residues.

There are a few counts of this clone. The chain recombines TRBV28 with TRBJ1-2; 7 bases agree with TRBD1. There are 13 residues in the CDR3. Germline CDR1 is MDHEN and CDR2 is SYDVKM. V was clipped by 6 bases and J by 4 bases; unmatched bases: 5. CDR3 in amino acids: CASRPGGTYGYTF. The CDR3 coding sequence is TGTGCCAGCAGACCAGGGGGAACCTATGGCTACACCTTC.